A single sample is the source of the 9 T cell receptor beta chains below, sequenced in a study of regulatory T cells in long-lasting Graves disease. CDR3 regions were amplified by Arm-PCR using iRepertoire HTBI primers to build TCR beta libraries. TCRdb re-called the multiplex PCR reads through MiXCR, storing one row per CDR3 protein. The repertoire holds about 320,000 distinct CDR3 sequences, 18% seen once, with about 39% in the top ten. Regarding time point: newly diagnosed GD, antithyroid drugs for less than 3 months. Isolated PBMC RNA provided the starting material for the TCR library. The specimen was peripheral blood mononuclear cells (PBMCs), collected at new diagnosis, from a patient treated with antithyroid drugs. Source of these receptors: a female donor with Graves disease.

This chain links TRBV7-2 with TRBJ2-5; 9 bases align to TRBD2. Trimming took 4 bases from V and 7 from J; bases not matched to a gene: 10. Germline CDR1 and CDR2: SGHTA and FQGNSA. This CDR3 region has 15 residues. This chain's CDR3 is CASSSSGIQPRTQYF. CDR3 nucleotides: TGTGCCAGCAGCTCTAGCGGGATCCAACCCAGGACCCAGTACTTC.

The V and J genes are TRBV24-1 and TRBJ2-1; perhaps TRBD2 as D (6 bases). The closer fit of TRBJ2-5 to the DNA end suggests the J call may be wrong. Germline V gene lookup returns CDR1 KGHDR and CDR2 SFDVKD. This CDR3 is built from 13 residues. CDR3 in DNA: TGTGCCACCTCTGGCGCGAGTTGGGAGGCCCAGTACTTC. It is translated as CATSGASWEAQYF.

This clonotype came up many times. The chain carries TRBV11-2 and TRBJ2-7; D tentatively fits TRBD1 or TRBD2 (5 bases each). This CDR3 region has 15 residues. Between the trimmed V and J ends, which lost 3 bases and 1 base, there was a span of 13 bases. The germline V gene has CDR1 SGHAT and CDR2 FQNNGV. CDR3 sequence reads: CASSFSSGGSYEQYF. The CDR3 nucleotides are TGTGCCAGCAGCTTCTCTAGTGGGGGATCCTACGAGCAGTACTTC.

This clonotype occurred many times. V gene TRBV3-1 combines with J gene TRBJ1-2, with D maybe TRBD1 (6 bases). V shed 1 base and J shed 0 bases, with 12 bases lying between them. In germline, CDR1 is LGHDT, CDR2 YNNKEL (reference sequence). The CDR3 runs 16 residues. The CDR3 DNA reads as TGTGCCAGCAGCCAAGTACAGGGCCTAGCTAACTATGGCTACACCTTC. Its translation is CASSQVQGLANYGYTF. Variable domain in full (rest from reference TRBV3-1 and TRBJ1-2): DTAVSQTPKYLVTQMGNDKSIKCEQNLGHDTMYWYKQDSKKFLKIMFSYNNKELIINETVPNRFSPKSPDKAHLNLHINSLELGDSAVYFCASSQVQGLANYGYTFGSGTRLTVV.

The CDR3 spells CASSYSHFPGTSNTGELFF. Written as DNA, the CDR3 is TGTGCCAGCAGTTACTCCCACTTTCCTGGGACTTCGAACACCGGGGAGCTGTTTTTT. V and J are TRBV6-5 and TRBJ2-2; possibly TRBD2 for D (6 bases). The CDR3 totals 19 residues. Germline CDR1 and CDR2: MNHEY and SVGAGI. V gave up 0 bases and J gave up 0 bases, with 17 bases separating them.

Note on this clonotype: Since a much larger clone is just one base distant, this may be a read error. The chain employs TRBV2 and TRBJ2-5; D gene ambiguous. CDR3 length: 14 residues. The V end lost 1 base, the J end lost 11 bases, and 17 bases lay between the germline ends. CDR1 is SNHLY and CDR2 is FYNNEI in the germline V gene. The CDR3 is CASSEDGYRGEQYF. DNA of the CDR3: TGTGCCAGCAGTGAAGACGGTTATAGAGGTGAGCAGTACTTC. The complete variable domain, with remaining parts taken from reference TRBV2 and TRBJ2-5, reads EPEVTQTPSHQVTQMGQEVILRCVPISNHLYFYWYRQILGQKVEFLVSFYNNEISEKSEIFDDQFSVERPDGSNFTLKIRSTKLEDSAMYFCASSEDGYRGEQYFGPGTRLLVL.

This clonotype showed up many times. For the CDR3, the DNA is TGCAGTGCTAGGAGGCAGGGGAACACTGAAGCTTTCTTT. It yields the protein CSARRQGNTEAFF. V is TRBV20-1 and J is TRBJ1-1, with D maybe TRBD1 (5 bases). The CDR3 runs to 13 residues. The V end lost 3 bases, the J end lost 1 base, and 9 bases lay between the germline ends. CDR1 is DFQATT and CDR2 is SNEGSKA in the germline V gene (reference sequence).

This clonotype occurred many times. The chain uses TRBV14 and TRBJ2-7, with 9 positions matching TRBD2. CDR3 size: 14 residues. The junction had 4 bases not matched to a gene; V was cut back by 1 base and J by 6 bases. CDR1 is SGHDN, CDR2 FVKESK, per germline. CDR3 in DNA: TGTGCCAGCAGCCAAGCGGCACTAGCGGGCGAGCAGTACTTC. It is translated as CASSQAALAGEQYF.

In its sample, this clonotype was seen many times. As DNA, the CDR3 is TGCGCCAGCAGCTTGTCTAGCGGGAGCTCAGATACGCAGTATTTT. Its protein is CASSLSSGSSDTQYF. The chain has TRBV5-1 and TRBJ2-3; 10 nucleotides agree with TRBD2. Per germline, CDR1 SGHRS and CDR2 YFSETQ. The CDR3 extends over 15 amino acids. The junction had 3 bases not matched to a gene; V was cut back by 1 base and J by 4 bases. Full variable domain (missing parts from reference TRBV5-1 and TRBJ2-3): KAGVTQTPRYLIKTRGQQVTLSCSPISGHRSVSWYQQTPGQGLQFLFEYFSETQRNKGNFPGRFSGRQFSNSRSEMNVSTLELGDSALYLCASSLSSGSSDTQYFGPGTRLTVL.